These 3 T cell receptor beta chains share one sample of origin, sequenced in a study of CD8+ T cells in alopecia areata. After isolation, RNA underwent reverse transcription to generate cDNA as the sequencing template. Libraries were prepared by immunoSEQ multiplex PCR; TCRdb keeps only in-frame clonotypes and omits some of them. This table holds over 100,000 clones, roughly 50% found once. This sample's treatment: oral pan-JAK inhibitor, 5-10 mg twice daily. The sequenced sample was CD8+ T cells sorted from blood, obtained at week 24, from a patient treated with tofacitinib. The receptors derive from a human donor with alopecia areata.

The table lists this clone with a few counts. V gene TRBV4-3 combines with J gene TRBJ2-1; no firm D call. The CDR3 runs 13 residues. Per germline, CDR1 LGHNA and CDR2 YSLEER. Trimming removed 0 bases from V and 4 bases from J, with 4 bases in between. CDR3 sequence reads: CASSQETYNEQFF. DNA for the CDR3: TGCGCCAGCAGCCAAGAGACATACAATGAGCAGTTCTTC.

This chain connects TRBV11-2 to TRBJ2-7; TRBD1 might be the D (8 bases). V gave up 5 bases and J gave up 4 bases, with 15 bases separating them. The length of the CDR3 is 14 residues. CDR1 SGHAT and CDR2 FQNNGV come from the germline V gene. The CDR3 spells CASSVTQGGYEQYF. The CDR3 DNA is TGTGCCAGCAGCGTCACACAGGGGGGGTACGAGCAGTACTTC.

In this sample, this clone turned up a few times. J is TRBJ1-1 and V is TRBV29-1, with unresolved D. V was shortened by 5 bases and J by 1 base, with 8 bases between the two germline ends. This CDR3 is built from 12 residues. Germline CDR1 is SQVTM and CDR2 is ANQGSEA. The CDR3 sequence is CSVFEGNTEAFF. In nucleotides, the CDR3 is TGCAGCGTTTTCGAGGGGAACACTGAAGCTTTCTTT.